This T cell receptor beta chain is from a study of shared clonotypes between healthy human individuals. The CDR3 runs to 15 residues. CDR1 is SEHNR and CDR2 is FQNEAQ in the germline V gene (reference sequence). Trimming left V 1 base short and J 0 bases short, with 7 bases between. The naive CD8 fraction comprised CD45RO-negative cells positively selected for CCR7 and excluded terminally differentiated effector memory CD45RA+ cells. Roughly 27,000 T cell genomes, or 200 ng DNA, went into the sorted-subset replicate PCRs. TCRdb's table, derived via immunoSEQ multiplex PCR, lists solely in-frame clones and lacks some. Found here are some 2 million clones, 85% to 95% of them singletons; the top ten hold 0.95% to 1.5%.

V is TRBV7-9 and J is TRBJ1-3; D ambiguous. The sample consisted of naive CD8+ T cells sorted from blood. This clonotype was sampled from a man younger than 35 in good health. DNA of the CDR3: TGTGCCAGCAGCTTAGTTTCGGGCTCTGGAAACACCATATATTTT. Protein sequence: CASSLVSGSGNTIYF. The variable domain in full, with the rest retrieved from reference TRBV7-9 and TRBJ1-3, is DTGVSQNPRHKITKRGQNVTFRCDPISEHNRLYWYRQTLGQGPEFLTYFQNEAQLEKSRLLSDRFSAERPKGSFSTLEIQRTEQGDSAMYLCASSLVSGSGNTIYFGEGSWLTVV.